This entry lists 22 T cell receptor beta chains sequenced from one sample in a study of T-cell memory formation after mild COVID-19. Each CDR3 protein is one row after TCRdb ran MiXCR on the 5' RACE reads. The sample has about 260,000 distinct CDR3 sequences; around 8% are singletons. Sequenced: PBMCs or a T cell subset sorted from them (not recorded which). Every receptor here comes from a man younger than 30 who had mild COVID-19 (a few samples of this study predate the infection). Cell type and time point are not known.

This clonotype was observed a handful of times. The CDR3 here is CATSDSRGYQNTEAFF. The CDR3 DNA sequence: TGTGCCACCAGTGATTCCAGGGGGTATCAGAACACTGAAGCTTTCTTT. This chain links TRBV24-1 with TRBJ1-1; 7 bases line up with TRBD1. The CDR3 is made up of 16 amino acids. Per the germline V gene, CDR1 is KGHDR and CDR2 is SFDVKD. V lost 2 bases and J lost 1; bases outside the gene matches: 6.

This clonotype was detected many times. The genes are TRBV5-5 and TRBJ1-6; the match to TRBD1 covers 11 bases. The V gene's germline CDR1 is SGHKS and CDR2 YYEKEE (reference sequence). The CDR3 is made up of 19 amino acids. The junction had 20 bases not matched to a gene; V was cut back by 1 base and J by 14 bases. Here the CDR3 DNA reads TGTGCCAGCAGCTTGCGGACCCCCGGGACAGGGGGACCGGGTGTGTCCCTCCACTTT. Translation gives CASSLRTPGTGGPGVSLHF.

J is TRBJ2-7 and V is TRBV7-2; no firm D call. Trimming cost V 6 bases and J 0 bases, with 15 bases left between them. Germline values: CDR1 SGHTA, CDR2 FQGNSA. This CDR3 is built from 15 residues. The CDR3 sequence: CASRNGLEPSYEQYF. CDR3 DNA sequence: TGTGCCAGCAGAAACGGTCTAGAGCCCTCCTACGAGCAGTACTTC.

This clonotype was found a few times. J is TRBJ1-2 and V is TRBV7-3; the D is unclear. CDR3 length equals 15 residues. The V and J ends lost 2 bases and 4 bases respectively, with 14 bases between them. Germline V gene data show CDR1 as SGHTA and CDR2 as FQGTGA. CDR3 sequence (DNA): TGTGCCAGCAGCTTAGATGGACCTCCCCGCTATGGCTACACCTTC. Protein: CASSLDGPPRYGYTF.

This clonotype turned up a few times. This rearrangement joins TRBV12-3 or TRBV12-4 to TRBJ1-6, with 10 bases aligning to TRBD1. CDR3 length equals 15 residues. The J segment lost 9 bases and the V segment lost 2 bases, leaving 4 bases of the junction unmatched. The CDR3 protein is CASSLRTGGASPLHF. Written as DNA, the CDR3 is TGTGCCAGCAGTTTAAGGACAGGGGGAGCTTCACCCCTCCACTTT.

This clonotype was counted between two and nine times. This sequence joins TRBV7-3 and TRBJ1-5; 7 nucleotides match TRBD1. There are 15 residues in the CDR3. V dropped 5 bases and J dropped 6; count of bases not matched to a gene: 10. The V gene's germline CDR1 is SGHTA and CDR2 FQGTGA. The CDR3: CASSTYRGQGQPQHF. The DNA for the CDR3 is TGTGCCAGCAGCACATACAGGGGCCAAGGTCAGCCCCAGCATTTT.

The chain joins TRBV6-5 to TRBJ2-2; 7 nucleotides match TRBD1. The germline V gene encodes CDR1 MNHEY and CDR2 SVGAGI. The CDR3 loop spans 14 amino acids. Trimming at V came to 4 bases and at J to 5 bases, leaving 4 bases not matched to a gene. In nucleotides, the CDR3 is TGTGCCAGCAGTTTGGACAGGCGTACCGGGGAGCTGTTTTTT. Translated: CASSLDRRTGELFF.

This clonotype was detected a few times. The chain links TRBV9 to TRBJ1-3; no reliable D call. Germline lookup yields CDR1 SGDLS and CDR2 YYNGEE. The CDR3 covers 16 residues. Trimming left V 4 bases short and J 4 bases short, with 18 bases between. The CDR3 region is CASSPPPRSRGNTIYF. DNA for the CDR3: TGTGCCAGCAGCCCTCCACCACGGTCCCGCGGAAACACCATATATTTT.

In this sample, this clonotype turned up a few times. J is TRBJ2-1 and V is TRBV6-2 or TRBV6-3; D not resolved. CDR1 is MNHEY, CDR2 SVGEGT, per germline. V shed 1 base and J shed 5 bases, with 9 bases lying between them. The CDR3 length is 14 residues. The CDR3 is CASSYLGWDNEQFF. DNA for the CDR3: TGTGCCAGCAGTTACTTGGGGTGGGACAATGAGCAGTTCTTC.

V is TRBV5-5 and J is TRBJ2-7, with D perhaps assigned TRBD1 or TRBD2 (6 bases each). The CDR3 has 16 residues. Germline V gives CDR1 SGHKS, CDR2 YYEKEE (reference sequence). The V end was cut by 4 bases, the J end by 7 bases, with 24 bases between. CDR3 in DNA: TGTGCCAGCAGCCTCCTCCGGGGACTTCCCACAGGGGAGCAGTACGTC. Translated, it gives CASSLLRGLPTGEQYV.

The rearrangement joins TRBV5-1 to TRBJ2-3; TRBD1 agrees at 9 bases. J gave up 2 bases and V 4 bases, and 5 bases lay outside the gene matches. This CDR3 has 15 residues. Germline V gene data show CDR1 as SGHRS and CDR2 as YFSETQ. CDR3 nucleotide sequence: TGCGCCAGCAGCCAGTACAGGGGGCTCACAGATACGCAGTATTTT. Translating gives CASSQYRGLTDTQYF.

This clonotype has more than one count but fewer than ten. The V gene is TRBV5-1, the J gene TRBJ1-5; a possible D gene is TRBD1 (5 bases). Trimming took 2 bases from V and 5 from J, leaving 11 bases between them. This CDR3 has 14 amino acids. The germline CDR1 and CDR2 sequences are SGHRS and YFSETQ. CDR3 loop: CASSFQGDDQPQHF. Here the CDR3 DNA reads TGCGCCAGCAGCTTCCAGGGAGACGATCAGCCCCAGCATTTT.

This clonotype was observed a handful of times. The gene calls are TRBV4-2 and TRBJ2-3; tentatively, D is TRBD2 (6 bases). Trimming cost V 0 bases and J 1 base, with 17 bases left between them. CDR3 size: 18 residues. Germline CDR1 LGHNA, CDR2 YNFKEQ. CDR3 sequence reads: CASSQEGPGVVGTDTQYF. CDR3 DNA: TGTGCCAGCAGCCAAGAAGGACCGGGGGTTGTAGGCACAGATACGCAGTATTTT.

This chain connects TRBV27 to TRBJ2-1, with D possibly matching TRBD2 (6 bases). Trimming removed 6 bases from V and 8 bases from J, with 23 bases in between. CDR3 length equals 16 residues. Germline V lookup: CDR1 MNHEY, CDR2 SMNVEV (reference sequence). The CDR3, as DNA: TGTGCCAGCAGCCCTTCCCCGGGACTCCCGCGACATGAGCAGTTCTTC. Its translation is CASSPSPGLPRHEQFF.

V gene TRBV6-6 combines with J gene TRBJ1-6; D uncertain. Germline loops: CDR1 MNHNY, CDR2 SVGAGI (reference sequence). V was cut by 4 bases and J by 6 bases, with 10 bases left in between. The length of the CDR3 is 14 residues. Here the CDR3 reads CASSFGDINSPLHF. CDR3 DNA sequence: TGTGCCAGCAGTTTCGGGGATATTAATTCACCCCTCCACTTT.

This clonotype was observed at least ten times. The V gene is TRBV24-1, the J gene TRBJ2-1; 7 bases are a match to TRBD1. Germline lookup yields CDR1 KGHDR and CDR2 SFDVKD. This CDR3 comprises 19 residues. The trim removed 5 bases at V and 6 bases at J, leaving 21 bases unmatched. CDR3 in amino acids: CATSGSPGQPPKMGNEQFF. In nucleotides, the CDR3 is TGTGCCACCAGTGGTTCCCCGGGACAGCCACCTAAAATGGGCAATGAGCAGTTCTTC.

This clonotype was detected ten times or more. This chain joins TRBV18 and TRBJ2-7; 7 bases map to TRBD1. Germline V lookup: CDR1 KGHSH, CDR2 LQKENI. The trim removed 3 bases at V and 4 bases at J, leaving 12 bases unmatched. The CDR3 is 16 amino acids. The CDR3 DNA reads as TGTGCCAGCTCACCCCTAAGAGTAGGGGGCTTATACGAGCAGTACGTC. Its protein product is CASSPLRVGGLYEQYV.

This clonotype occurred a few times. CDR3 nucleotide sequence: TGCGCCAGCAGCTTGTCGGCAGGGGGTACCGGGGAGCTGTTTTTT. Encoded protein: CASSLSAGGTGELFF. This rearrangement joins TRBV5-1 to TRBJ2-2; 7 bases align to TRBD1. This CDR3 is built from 15 residues. Germline V gene data show CDR1 as SGHRS and CDR2 as YFSETQ. V trimming: 1 base; J trimming: 5 bases; junction bases outside the gene matches: 5.

This clonotype showed up just a few times. This chain links TRBV2 with TRBJ2-3, with TRBD2 matching over 8 bases. CDR1 is SNHLY and CDR2 is FYNNEI in the germline V gene. Trimming removed 2 bases from V and 8 bases from J; junction bases left unmatched: 12. CDR3 length equals 16 residues. The CDR3: CASSEYGGAIGSTQYF. The CDR3 nucleotides read TGTGCCAGCAGTGAATACGGGGGGGCCATAGGGAGTACGCAGTATTTT.

This chain joins TRBV3-1 and TRBJ2-3; D is unresolved. The CDR3 length is 14 residues. V was cut by 1 base and J by 5 bases, with 10 bases left in between. Looked up from germline, CDR1 is LGHDT and CDR2 is YNNKEL (reference sequence). The CDR3 reads CASSQALSGDTQYF. CDR3 coding DNA: TGTGCCAGCAGCCAAGCTCTATCCGGAGATACGCAGTATTTT.

This clonotype has a handful of counts. The rearrangement links TRBV7-9 to TRBJ2-7; D perhaps matches TRBD2 (6 bases). The germline V and J ends were trimmed by 8 bases and 0 bases, with 11 bases remaining between them. CDR1 SEHNR and CDR2 FQNEAQ come from the germline V gene (reference sequence). The CDR3 spans 13 residues. In nucleotides, the CDR3 is TGTGCCAGCGCGCGGGGCAGCTCCTACGAGCAGTACGTC. It codes for CASARGSSYEQYV.

The rearrangement joins TRBV6-2 or TRBV6-3 to TRBJ1-2, with 8 bases fitting TRBD1. Germline assignment: CDR1 MNHEY and CDR2 SVGEGT. J lost 8 bases, V lost 8 bases, and 4 bases had no gene match. This CDR3 is built from 11 residues. The CDR3 is CASGQGGGYTF. The CDR3 nucleotides are TGTGCCAGCGGACAGGGAGGCGGCTACACCTTC.